The sequence of this T cell receptor beta chain was determined in a study of human CD8 memory T cell subsets. The CDR3 totals 13 residues. Germline values: CDR1 DFQATT, CDR2 SNEGSKA (reference sequence). UMI-labeled 5' RACE was used, and it produced the TCR beta libraries. After re-calling the 5' RACE reads, TCRdb lists one entry per CDR3 protein, DNA absent. The sample table sets out about 4,000 distinct CDR3 sequences. The chain carries TRBV20-1 and TRBJ1-1. Material for sequencing was CD8+ T cells from PBMCs. The sequence was obtained from a human donor in good health. The CDR3 reads CSAKGGRNTEAFF.